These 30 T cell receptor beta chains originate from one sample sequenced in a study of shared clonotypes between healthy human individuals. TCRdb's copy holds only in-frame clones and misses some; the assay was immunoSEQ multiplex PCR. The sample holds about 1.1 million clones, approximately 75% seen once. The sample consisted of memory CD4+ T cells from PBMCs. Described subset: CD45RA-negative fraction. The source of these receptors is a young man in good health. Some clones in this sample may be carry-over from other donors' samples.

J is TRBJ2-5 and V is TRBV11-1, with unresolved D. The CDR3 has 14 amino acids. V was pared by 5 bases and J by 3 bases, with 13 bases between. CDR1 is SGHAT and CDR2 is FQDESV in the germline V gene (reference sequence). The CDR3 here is CASSPIARKETQYF. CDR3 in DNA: TGTGCCAGCAGCCCGATCGCTAGAAAAGAGACCCAGTACTTC.

This CDR3 is CASSLNSGRNTGELFF. In nucleotides, the CDR3 is TGTGCCAGCAGCTTAAACAGCGGTCGAAACACCGGGGAGCTGTTTTTT. The rearrangement uses TRBV7-3 and TRBJ2-2; weak D call: TRBD2 (5 bases). Germline lookup yields CDR1 SGHTA and CDR2 FQGTGA. CDR3 length: 16 residues. Trimming removed 1 base at V and 2 bases at J, with 11 bases between.

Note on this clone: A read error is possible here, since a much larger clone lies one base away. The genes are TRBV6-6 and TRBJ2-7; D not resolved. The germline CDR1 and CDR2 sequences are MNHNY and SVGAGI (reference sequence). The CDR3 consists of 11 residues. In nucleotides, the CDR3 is TGTGCCAGCAGTTACTCCAACGAGCAGTACTTC. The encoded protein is CASSYSNEQYF.

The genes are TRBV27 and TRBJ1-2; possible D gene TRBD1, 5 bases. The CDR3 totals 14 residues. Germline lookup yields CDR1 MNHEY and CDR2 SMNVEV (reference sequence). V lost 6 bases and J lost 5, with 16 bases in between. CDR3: CASSPGRAGYGYTF. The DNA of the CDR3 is TGTGCCAGCAGCCCCGGGAGGGCAGGGTATGGCTACACCTTC.

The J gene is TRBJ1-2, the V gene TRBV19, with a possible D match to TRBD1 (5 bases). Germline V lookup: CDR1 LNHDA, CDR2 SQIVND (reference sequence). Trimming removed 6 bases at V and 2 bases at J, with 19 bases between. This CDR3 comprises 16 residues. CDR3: CASRKVPSGTNYGYTF. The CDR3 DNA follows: TGTGCCAGTAGAAAGGTACCCTCCGGGACGAACTATGGCTACACCTTC. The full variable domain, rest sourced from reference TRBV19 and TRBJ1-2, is DGGITQSPKYLFRKEGQNVTLSCEQNLNHDAMYWYRQDPGQGLRLIYYSQIVNDFQKGDIAEGYSVSREKKESFPLTVTSAQKNPTAFYLCASRKVPSGTNYGYTFGSGTRLTVV.

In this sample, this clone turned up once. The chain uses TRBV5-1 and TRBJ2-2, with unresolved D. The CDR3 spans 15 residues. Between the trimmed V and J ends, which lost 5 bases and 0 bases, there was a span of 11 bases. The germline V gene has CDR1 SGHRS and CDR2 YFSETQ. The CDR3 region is CASRGSLTNTGELFF. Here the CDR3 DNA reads TGCGCCAGCAGGGGGTCACTGACGAACACCGGGGAGCTGTTTTTT.

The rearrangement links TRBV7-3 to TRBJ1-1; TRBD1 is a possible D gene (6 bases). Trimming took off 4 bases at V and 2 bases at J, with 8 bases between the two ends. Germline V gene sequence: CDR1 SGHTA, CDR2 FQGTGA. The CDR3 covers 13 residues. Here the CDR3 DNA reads TGTGCCAGCAGCTCGGACAGTAACACTGAAGCTTTCTTT. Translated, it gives CASSSDSNTEAFF. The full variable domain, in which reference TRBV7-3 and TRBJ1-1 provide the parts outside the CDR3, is GAGVSQTPSNKVTEKGKYVELRCDPISGHTALYWYRQSLGQGPEFLIYFQGTGAADDSGLPNDRFFAVRPEGSVSTLKIQRTERGDSAVYLCASSSDSNTEAFFGQGTRLTVV.

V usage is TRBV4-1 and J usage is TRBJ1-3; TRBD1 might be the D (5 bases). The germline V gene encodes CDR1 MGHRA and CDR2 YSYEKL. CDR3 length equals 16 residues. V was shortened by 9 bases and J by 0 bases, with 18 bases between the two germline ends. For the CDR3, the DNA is TGCGCCAGTAGCGAAATGCGGGGGAACTCTGGAAACACCATATATTTT. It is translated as CASSEMRGNSGNTIYF.

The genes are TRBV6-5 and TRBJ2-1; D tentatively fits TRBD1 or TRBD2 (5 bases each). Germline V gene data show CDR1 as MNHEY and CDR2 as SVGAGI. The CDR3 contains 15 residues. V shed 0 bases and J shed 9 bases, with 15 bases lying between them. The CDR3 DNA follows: TGTGCCAGCAGTTACTCAGCGACTATGGGGCTTGAGCAGTTCTTC. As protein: CASSYSATMGLEQFF.

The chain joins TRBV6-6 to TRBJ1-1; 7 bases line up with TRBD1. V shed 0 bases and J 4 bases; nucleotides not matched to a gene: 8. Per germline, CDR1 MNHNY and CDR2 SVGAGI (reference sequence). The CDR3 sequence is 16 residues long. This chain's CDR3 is CASSYSSYRGGTEAFF. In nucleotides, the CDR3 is TGTGCCAGCAGTTACTCAAGCTACAGGGGTGGCACTGAAGCTTTCTTT.

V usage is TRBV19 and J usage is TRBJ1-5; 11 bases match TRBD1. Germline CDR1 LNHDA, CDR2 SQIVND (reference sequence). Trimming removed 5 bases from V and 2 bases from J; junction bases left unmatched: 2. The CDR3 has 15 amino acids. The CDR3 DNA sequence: TGTGCCAGTAGTGGACAGGGGGCAGGCAATCAGCCCCAGCATTTT. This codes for CASSGQGAGNQPQHF.

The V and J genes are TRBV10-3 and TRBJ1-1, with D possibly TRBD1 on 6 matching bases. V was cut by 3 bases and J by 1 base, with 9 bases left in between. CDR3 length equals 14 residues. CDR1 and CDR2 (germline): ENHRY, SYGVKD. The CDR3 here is CAISDGGANTEAFF. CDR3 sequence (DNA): TGTGCCATCAGTGATGGGGGGGCGAACACTGAAGCTTTCTTT.

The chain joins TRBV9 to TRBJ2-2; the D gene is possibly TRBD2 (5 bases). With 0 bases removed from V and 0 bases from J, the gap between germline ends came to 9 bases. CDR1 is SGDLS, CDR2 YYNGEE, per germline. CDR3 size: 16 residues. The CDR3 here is CASSVGRKTNTGELFF. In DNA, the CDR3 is TGTGCCAGCAGCGTAGGGAGGAAAACGAACACCGGGGAGCTGTTTTTT.

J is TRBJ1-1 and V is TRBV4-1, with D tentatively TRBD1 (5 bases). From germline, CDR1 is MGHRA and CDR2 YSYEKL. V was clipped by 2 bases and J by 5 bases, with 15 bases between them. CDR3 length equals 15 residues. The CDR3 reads CASSQRTGLPTEAFF. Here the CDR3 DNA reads TGCGCCAGCAGCCAACGAACAGGATTACCTACTGAAGCTTTCTTT.

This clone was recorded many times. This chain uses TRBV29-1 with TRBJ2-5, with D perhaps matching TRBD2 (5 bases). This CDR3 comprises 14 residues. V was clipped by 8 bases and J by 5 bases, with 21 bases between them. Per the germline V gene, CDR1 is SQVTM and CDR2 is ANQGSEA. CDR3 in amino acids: CSPSVLVGRETQYF. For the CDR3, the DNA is TGCAGCCCCTCGGTACTAGTAGGTCGGGAGACCCAGTACTTC.

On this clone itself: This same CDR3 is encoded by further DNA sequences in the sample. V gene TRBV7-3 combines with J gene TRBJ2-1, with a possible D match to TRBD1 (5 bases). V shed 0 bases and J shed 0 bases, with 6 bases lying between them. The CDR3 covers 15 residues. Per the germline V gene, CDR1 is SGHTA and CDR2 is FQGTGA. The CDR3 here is CASSLTRDSYNEQFF. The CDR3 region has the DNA TGTGCCAGCAGCTTAACCAGGGACTCCTACAATGAGCAGTTCTTC.

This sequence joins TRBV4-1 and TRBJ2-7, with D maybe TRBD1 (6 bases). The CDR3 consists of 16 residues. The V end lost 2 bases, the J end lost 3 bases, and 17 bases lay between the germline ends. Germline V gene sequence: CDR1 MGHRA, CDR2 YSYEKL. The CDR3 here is CASSQILAQGSYEQYF. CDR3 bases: TGCGCCAGCAGCCAAATCCTAGCCCAGGGGAGCTACGAGCAGTACTTC.

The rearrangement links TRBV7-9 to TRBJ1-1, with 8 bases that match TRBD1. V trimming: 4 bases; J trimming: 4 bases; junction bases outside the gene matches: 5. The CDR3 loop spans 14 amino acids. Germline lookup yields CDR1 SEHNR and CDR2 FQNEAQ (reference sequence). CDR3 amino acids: CASSSDRDGTEAFF. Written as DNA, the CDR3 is TGTGCCAGCAGCTCGGACAGGGATGGCACTGAAGCTTTCTTT.

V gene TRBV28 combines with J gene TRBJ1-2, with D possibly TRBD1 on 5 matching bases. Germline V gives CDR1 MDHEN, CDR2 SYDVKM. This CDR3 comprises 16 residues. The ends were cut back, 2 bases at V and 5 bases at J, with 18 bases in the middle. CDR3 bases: TGTGCCAGCAGTTTAATGAGAGGGGTGAGGGTTTATGGCTACACCTTC. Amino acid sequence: CASSLMRGVRVYGYTF.

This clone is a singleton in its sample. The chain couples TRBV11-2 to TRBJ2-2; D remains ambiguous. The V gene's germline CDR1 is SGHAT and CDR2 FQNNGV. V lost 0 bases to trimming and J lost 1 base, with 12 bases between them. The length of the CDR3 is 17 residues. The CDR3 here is CASSLDRVGMNTGELFF. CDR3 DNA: TGTGCCAGCAGCTTAGATCGGGTCGGTATGAACACCGGGGAGCTGTTTTTT.

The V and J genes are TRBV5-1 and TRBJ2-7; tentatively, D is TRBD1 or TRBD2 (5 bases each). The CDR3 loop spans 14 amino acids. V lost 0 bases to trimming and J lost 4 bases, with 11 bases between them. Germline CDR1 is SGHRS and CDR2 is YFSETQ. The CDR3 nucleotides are TGCGCCAGCAGCTTGGACGACTGGGGGTACGAGCAGTACTTC. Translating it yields CASSLDDWGYEQYF.

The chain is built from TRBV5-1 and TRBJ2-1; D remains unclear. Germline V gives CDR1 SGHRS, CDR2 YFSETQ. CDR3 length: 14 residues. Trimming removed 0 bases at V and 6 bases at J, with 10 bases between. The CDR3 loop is CASSLAPQPNEQFF. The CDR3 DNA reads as TGCGCCAGCAGCTTGGCCCCACAGCCCAATGAGCAGTTCTTC.

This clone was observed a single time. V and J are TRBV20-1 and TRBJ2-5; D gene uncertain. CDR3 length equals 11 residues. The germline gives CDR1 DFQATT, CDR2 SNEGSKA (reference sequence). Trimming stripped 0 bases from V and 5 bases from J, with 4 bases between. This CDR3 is CSARDSETQYF. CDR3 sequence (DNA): TGCAGTGCTAGAGATAGTGAGACCCAGTACTTC.

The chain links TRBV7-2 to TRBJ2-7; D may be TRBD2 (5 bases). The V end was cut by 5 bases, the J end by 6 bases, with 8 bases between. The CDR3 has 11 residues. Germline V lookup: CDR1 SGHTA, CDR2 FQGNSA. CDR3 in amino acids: CASSPGVEQYF. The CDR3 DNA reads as TGTGCCAGCAGCCCCGGGGTCGAGCAGTACTTC.

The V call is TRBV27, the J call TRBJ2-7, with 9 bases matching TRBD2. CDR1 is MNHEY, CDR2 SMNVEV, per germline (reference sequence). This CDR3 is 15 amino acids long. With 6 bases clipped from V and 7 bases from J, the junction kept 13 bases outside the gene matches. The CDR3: CASRVIAGAPGEQYF. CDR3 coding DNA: TGTGCCAGCAGAGTCATAGCGGGAGCCCCGGGGGAGCAGTACTTC.

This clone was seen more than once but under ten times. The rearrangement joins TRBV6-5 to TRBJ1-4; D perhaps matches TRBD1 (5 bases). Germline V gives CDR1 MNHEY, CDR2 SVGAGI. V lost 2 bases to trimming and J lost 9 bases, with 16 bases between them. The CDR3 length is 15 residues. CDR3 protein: CASSYGASSLQKLFF. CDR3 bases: TGTGCCAGCAGTTACGGGGCATCAAGCTTGCAAAAACTGTTTTTT.

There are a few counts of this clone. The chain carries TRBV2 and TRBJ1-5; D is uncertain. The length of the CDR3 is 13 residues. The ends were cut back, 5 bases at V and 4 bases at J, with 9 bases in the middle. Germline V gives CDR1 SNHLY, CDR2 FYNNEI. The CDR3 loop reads CASSTGGNQPQHF. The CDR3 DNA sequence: TGTGCCAGCAGTACCGGAGGGAATCAGCCCCAGCATTTT. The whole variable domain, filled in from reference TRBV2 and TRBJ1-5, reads EPEVTQTPSHQVTQMGQEVILRCVPISNHLYFYWYRQILGQKVEFLVSFYNNEISEKSEIFDDQFSVERPDGSNFTLKIRSTKLEDSAMYFCASSTGGNQPQHFGDGTRLSIL.

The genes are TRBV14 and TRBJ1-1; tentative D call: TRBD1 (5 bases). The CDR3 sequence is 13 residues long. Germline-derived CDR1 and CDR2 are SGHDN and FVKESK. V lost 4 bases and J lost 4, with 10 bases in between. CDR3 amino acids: CASSRVGGTEAFF. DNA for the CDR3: TGTGCCAGCAGCCGGGTGGGGGGCACTGAAGCTTTCTTT.

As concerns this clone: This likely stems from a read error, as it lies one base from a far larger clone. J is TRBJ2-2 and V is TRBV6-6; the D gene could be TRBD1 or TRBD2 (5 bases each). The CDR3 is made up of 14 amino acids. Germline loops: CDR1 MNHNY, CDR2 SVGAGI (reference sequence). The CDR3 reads CASRSGTDTGEPFF. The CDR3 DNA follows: TGTGCCAGCAGGTCAGGGACGGACACCGGGGAGCCGTTTTTT.

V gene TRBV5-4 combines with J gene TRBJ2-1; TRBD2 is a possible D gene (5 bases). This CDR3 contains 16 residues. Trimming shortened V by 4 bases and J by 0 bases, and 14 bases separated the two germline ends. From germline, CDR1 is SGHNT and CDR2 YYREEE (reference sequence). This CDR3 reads CASSLRTLSSYNEQFF. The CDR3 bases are TGTGCCAGCAGCCTGAGGACTTTAAGCTCCTACAATGAGCAGTTCTTC.